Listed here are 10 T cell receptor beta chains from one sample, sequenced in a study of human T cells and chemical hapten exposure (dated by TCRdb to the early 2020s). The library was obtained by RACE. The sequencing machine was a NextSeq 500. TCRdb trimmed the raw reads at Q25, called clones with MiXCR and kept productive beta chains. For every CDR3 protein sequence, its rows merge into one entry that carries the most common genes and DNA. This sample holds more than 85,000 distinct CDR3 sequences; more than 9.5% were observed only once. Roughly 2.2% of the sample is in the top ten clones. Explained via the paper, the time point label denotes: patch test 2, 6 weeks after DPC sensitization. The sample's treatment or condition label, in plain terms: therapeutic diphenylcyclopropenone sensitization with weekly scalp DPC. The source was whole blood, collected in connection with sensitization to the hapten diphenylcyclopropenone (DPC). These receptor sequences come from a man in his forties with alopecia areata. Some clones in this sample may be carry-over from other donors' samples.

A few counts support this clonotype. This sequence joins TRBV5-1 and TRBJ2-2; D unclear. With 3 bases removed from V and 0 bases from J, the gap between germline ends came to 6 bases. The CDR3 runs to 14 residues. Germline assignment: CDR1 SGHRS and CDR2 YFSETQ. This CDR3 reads CASSSRTNTGELFF. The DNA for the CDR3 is TGCGCCAGCAGCTCGCGGACGAACACCGGGGAGCTGTTTTTT.

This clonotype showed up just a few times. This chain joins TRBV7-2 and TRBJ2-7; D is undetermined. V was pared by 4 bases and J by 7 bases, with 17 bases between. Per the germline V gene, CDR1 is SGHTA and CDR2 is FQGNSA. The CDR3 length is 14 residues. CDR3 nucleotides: TGTGCCAGCAGCTCTCCCGACACTTACCTGGAGCAGTACTTC. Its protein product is CASSSPDTYLEQYF.

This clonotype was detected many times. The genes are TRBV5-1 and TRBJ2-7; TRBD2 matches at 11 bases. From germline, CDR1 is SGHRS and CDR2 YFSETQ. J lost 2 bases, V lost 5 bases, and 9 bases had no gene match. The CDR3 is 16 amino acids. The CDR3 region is CASRGGLAGGTYEQYF. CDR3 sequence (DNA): TGCGCCAGCAGAGGTGGGTTAGCGGGAGGGACCTACGAGCAGTACTTC.

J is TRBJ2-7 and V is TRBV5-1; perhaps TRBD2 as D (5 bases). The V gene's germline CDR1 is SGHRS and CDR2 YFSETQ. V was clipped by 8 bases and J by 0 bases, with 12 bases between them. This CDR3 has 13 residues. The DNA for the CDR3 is TGCGCCAGTTCAGAGGGCCACTCCTACGAGCAGTACTTC. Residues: CASSEGHSYEQYF. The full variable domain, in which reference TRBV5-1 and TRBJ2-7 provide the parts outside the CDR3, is KAGVTQTPRYLIKTRGQQVTLSCSPISGHRSVSWYQQTPGQGLQFLFEYFSETQRNKGNFPGRFSGRQFSNSRSEMNVSTLELGDSALYLCASSEGHSYEQYFGPGTRLTVT.

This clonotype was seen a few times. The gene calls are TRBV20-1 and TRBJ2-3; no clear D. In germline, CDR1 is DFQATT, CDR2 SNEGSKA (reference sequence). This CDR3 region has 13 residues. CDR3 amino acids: CSPLVSATDTQYF. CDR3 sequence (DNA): TGCAGCCCCCTGGTTTCGGCCACAGATACGCAGTATTTT.

The CDR3 DNA is TGTGCCAGCAGTTTAGTCGGACGGACGTACCAAGAGACCCAGTACTTC. It translates to CASSLVGRTYQETQYF. The J gene is TRBJ2-5, the V gene TRBV27; D unclear. CDR3 size: 16 residues. The V gene lost 2 bases and the J gene lost 0 bases, with 13 bases spanning the gap. Germline V CDR1 and CDR2: MNHEY, SMNVEV (reference sequence).

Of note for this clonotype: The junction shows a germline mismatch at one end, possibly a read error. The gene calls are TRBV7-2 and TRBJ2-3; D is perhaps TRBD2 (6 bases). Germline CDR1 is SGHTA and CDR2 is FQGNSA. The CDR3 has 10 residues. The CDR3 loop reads CASSFRERVF. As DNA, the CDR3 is TGTGCCAGCAGCTTTCGCGAGCGGGTTTTT.

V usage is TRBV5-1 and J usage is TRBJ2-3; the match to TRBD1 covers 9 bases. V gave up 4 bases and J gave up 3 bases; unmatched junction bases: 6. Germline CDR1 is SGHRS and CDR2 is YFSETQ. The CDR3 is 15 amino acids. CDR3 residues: CASSRGQGGTDTQYF. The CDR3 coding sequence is TGCGCCAGCAGCCGGGGACAGGGCGGGACAGATACGCAGTATTTT.

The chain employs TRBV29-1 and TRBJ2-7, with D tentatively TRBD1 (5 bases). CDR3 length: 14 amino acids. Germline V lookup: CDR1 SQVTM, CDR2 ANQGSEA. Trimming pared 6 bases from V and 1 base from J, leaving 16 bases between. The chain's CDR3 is CSVRGAGLSYEQYF. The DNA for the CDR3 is TGCAGCGTCAGAGGCGCAGGGTTGTCCTACGAGCAGTACTTC.

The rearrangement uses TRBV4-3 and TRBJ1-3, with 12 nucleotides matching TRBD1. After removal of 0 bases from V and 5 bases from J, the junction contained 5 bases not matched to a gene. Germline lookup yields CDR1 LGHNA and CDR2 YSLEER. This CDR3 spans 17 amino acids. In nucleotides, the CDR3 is TGCGCCAGCAGCCAAGATGAGGGACAGGGGGCCAGAAACACCATATATTTT. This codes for CASSQDEGQGARNTIYF.